This TCR beta chain stems from a study of cytomegalovirus exposure and HLA in healthy donors. General study points: Accurate HLA-A and HLA-B prediction from TCR beta sequences was reported for most subjects. It was taken for granted in presence/absence analyses that sequencing depth across donors was roughly uniform.

Germline values: CDR1 MNHNS, CDR2 SASEGT. The CDR3 loop spans 11 amino acids. The V and J ends lost 6 bases and 12 bases, in that order; junction bases with no gene match: 6. Donors sampled were nominally healthy, though unrecorded immune exposures were likely. To note about this clone: Its antigen remains unknown.

With 60 Vbeta and 13 Jbeta primers, the PCR was carried out. TCRdb's table, derived via immunoSEQ multiplex PCR, lists solely in-frame clones and lacks some. The data show some 100,000 clones, 79% seen once. The origin of this receptor is a male donor in good health and CMV-seropositive. The V call is TRBV6-1, the J call TRBJ1-1; 8 nucleotides line up with TRBD1. The sequencing sample was made of PBMCs. The CDR3 loop is CASRRTGTTFF. CDR3 in DNA: TGTGCCAGCAGACGGACAGGGACGACTTTCTTT.